This TCR beta chain comes out of a study of beta chain features in type 1 diabetes. Notes on the study in general: Shorter TCRB CDR3s, moderately but significantly so, marked every one of the four CD4+ subsets in Type 1 diabetes patients.

Purities in excess of 95% were seen in all sorted populations. Expressed TCRB transcripts were sequenced because the entire RNA isolate underwent reverse transcription. The table came from immunoSEQ multiplex PCR; TCRdb's copy has only in-frame clones and leaves some out. The sample lists a few hundred thousand clones; roughly 16% were seen once. As concerns this clone: Its antigen is not identified.

The sequence came from a woman between 18 and 29 years old in good health. Sequenced: naive CD4+ T cells from blood.

The CDR3 loop reads CASSHPGTSHKQFF. For the CDR3, the DNA is TGTGCCAGCAGCCACCCCGGAACTAGCCATAAGCAGTTCTTC. The chain is built from TRBV14 and TRBJ2-1; possibly TRBD2 for D (6 bases). With 3 bases removed from V and 11 bases from J, the gap between germline ends came to 17 bases. Germline V gene data show CDR1 as SGHDN and CDR2 as FVKESK. The CDR3 is 14 amino acids. Full variable domain (missing parts from reference TRBV14 and TRBJ2-1): EAGVTQFPSHSVIEKGQTVTLRCDPISGHDNLYWYRRVMGKEIKFLLHFVKESKQDESGMPNNRFLAERTGGTYSTLKVQPAELEDSGVYFCASSHPGTSHKQFFGPGTRLTVL.